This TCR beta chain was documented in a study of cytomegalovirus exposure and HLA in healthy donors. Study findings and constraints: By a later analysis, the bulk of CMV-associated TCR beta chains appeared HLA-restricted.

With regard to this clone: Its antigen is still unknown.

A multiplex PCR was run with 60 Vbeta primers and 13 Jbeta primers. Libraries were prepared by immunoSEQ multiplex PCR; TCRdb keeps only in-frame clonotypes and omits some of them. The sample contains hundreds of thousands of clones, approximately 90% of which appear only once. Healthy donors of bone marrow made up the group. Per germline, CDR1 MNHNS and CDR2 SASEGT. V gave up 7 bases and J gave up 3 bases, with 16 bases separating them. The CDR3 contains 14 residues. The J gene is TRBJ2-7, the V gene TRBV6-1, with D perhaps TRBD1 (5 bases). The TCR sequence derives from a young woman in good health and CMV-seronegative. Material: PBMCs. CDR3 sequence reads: CASTRVPGIYEQYF. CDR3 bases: TGTGCCAGCACCCGAGTCCCAGGGATCTACGAGCAGTACTTC.